The 31 T cell receptor beta chains listed next were all sequenced from one sample in a study of CD8 T cells in Susac syndrome. With random hexamers, reverse transcription was performed on about 0.5 to 1 ug of RNA. TCRdb redid the calling of the immunoSEQ multiplex PCR reads with MiXCR, one entry per CDR3 protein. The table records some 300,000 distinct CDR3 sequences, 85% of them present only once. Sequenced material: CD8+ T cells from PBMCs. The receptors were gathered from a human donor with multiple sclerosis.

The V call is TRBV30, the J call TRBJ1-1; unclear D gene. Per the germline V gene, CDR1 is GTSNPN and CDR2 is SVGIG (reference sequence). This CDR3 spans 11 amino acids. Trimming shortened V by 1 base and J by 7 bases, and 7 bases separated the two germline ends. The chain's CDR3 is CAWSAPHEAFF. CDR3 sequence (DNA): TGTGCCTGGAGTGCGCCCCATGAAGCTTTCTTT.

The V and J genes are TRBV19 and TRBJ2-7; TRBD1 or TRBD2 may be the D gene (5 bases each). Trimming pared 5 bases from V and 4 bases from J, leaving 15 bases between. The V gene's germline CDR1 is LNHDA and CDR2 SQIVND (reference sequence). This CDR3 is built from 14 residues. CDR3 sequence reads: CASSLGTVVYEQYF. In DNA, the CDR3 is TGTGCCAGTAGTCTCGGGACGGTAGTGTACGAGCAGTACTTC.

V and J are TRBV28 and TRBJ2-7; 8 bases agree with TRBD2. CDR3 length: 15 amino acids. V shed 6 bases and J 4 bases; nucleotides not matched to a gene: 11. Per the germline V gene, CDR1 is MDHEN and CDR2 is SYDVKM. The CDR3 region is CASSNTGPGGYEQYF. The CDR3 DNA reads as TGTGCCAGCAGCAATACAGGCCCGGGGGGGTACGAGCAGTACTTC.

This chain links TRBV11-2 with TRBJ2-7; D may match TRBD1 or TRBD2 (5 bases each). Trimming removed 3 bases at V and 2 bases at J, with 20 bases between. CDR1 is SGHAT, CDR2 FQNNGV, per germline. The CDR3 contains 17 residues. CDR3 protein: CASSFFFVEMGAYEQYF. In DNA, the CDR3 is TGTGCCAGCAGCTTCTTCTTTGTGGAAATGGGGGCCTACGAGCAGTACTTC.

The rearrangement uses TRBV29-1 and TRBJ2-2; weak D call: TRBD1 (5 bases). V shed 6 bases and J shed 2 bases, with 16 bases lying between them. CDR3 length: 15 amino acids. From germline, CDR1 is SQVTM and CDR2 ANQGSEA. CDR3 nucleotides: TGCAGCGTCCGACCCAGGGAATCCAACACCGGGGAGCTGTTTTTT. Encoded protein: CSVRPRESNTGELFF.

J is TRBJ2-1 and V is TRBV5-1; the match to TRBD1 covers 9 bases. The CDR3 sequence is 15 residues long. Germline CDR1 and CDR2: SGHRS and YFSETQ. The J segment lost 4 bases and the V segment lost 1 base, leaving 3 bases of the junction unmatched. The DNA of the CDR3 is TGCGCCAGCAGCTTGTGGGACAGGGTTTACAATGAGCAGTTCTTC. Residues: CASSLWDRVYNEQFF.

V is TRBV24-1 and J is TRBJ2-2, with a possible D match to TRBD2 (5 bases). The V end lost 9 bases, the J end lost 4 bases, and 14 bases lay between the germline ends. The CDR3 runs 14 residues. Germline V gene data show CDR1 as KGHDR and CDR2 as SFDVKD. The CDR3 DNA reads TGTGCCACCGGTACCAACGGGATCACCGGGGAGCTGTTTTTT. Translated, it gives CATGTNGITGELFF.

V and J are TRBV25-1 and TRBJ1-3, with 8 bases aligning to TRBD1. CDR1 is MGHDK, CDR2 SYGVNS, per germline. The CDR3 contains 18 residues. V dropped 8 bases and J dropped 4; count of bases not matched to a gene: 19. CDR3 amino acids: CASGSGQGTRGGGNTIYF. CDR3 bases: TGTGCCAGCGGGTCAGGACAGGGAACTCGGGGTGGAGGAAACACCATATATTTT.

This rearrangement joins TRBV27 to TRBJ2-7; TRBD1 agrees at 10 bases. This CDR3 is 15 amino acids long. Germline CDR1 MNHEY, CDR2 SMNVEV (reference sequence). With V trimmed by 7 bases and J by 4 bases, 10 bases remained unmatched. The chain's CDR3 is CASKYGDRGFYEQYF. The CDR3 coding sequence is TGTGCCAGCAAATACGGGGACAGGGGTTTTTACGAGCAGTACTTC.

This clonotype appeared once. V gene TRBV3-1 combines with J gene TRBJ2-7, with D maybe TRBD2 (6 bases). V was clipped by 1 base and J by 6 bases, with 13 bases between them. This CDR3 contains 14 residues. Germline CDR1 reads LGHDT; CDR2 reads YNNKEL (reference sequence). CDR3 loop: CASSQGGTSLEQYF. Here the CDR3 DNA reads TGTGCCAGCAGCCAAGGGGGGACTTCCCTCGAGCAGTACTTC.

The chain employs TRBV28 and TRBJ2-7, with D tentatively TRBD1 or TRBD2 (6 bases each). The CDR3 totals 16 residues. The germline V gene has CDR1 MDHEN and CDR2 SYDVKM. The V gene lost 5 bases and the J gene lost 3 bases, with 20 bases spanning the gap. The CDR3 spells CASSLWGAGMNYEQYF. The CDR3, as DNA: TGTGCCAGCAGTCTGTGGGGGGCGGGAATGAACTACGAGCAGTACTTC.

Written as DNA, the CDR3 is TGTGCCAGCAGTTTTTGGTCTACCCCGAGGGCTGAAGCTTTCTTT. Its protein is CASSFWSTPRAEAFF. The chain combines TRBV12-3 or TRBV12-4 with TRBJ1-1; D is unclear. Trimming left V 3 bases short and J 6 bases short, with 17 bases between. The CDR3 totals 15 residues.

The DNA for the CDR3 is TGTGCCAGCAGCTTAGCGCAGGAGCGGGAGGAGTTCGACGAGCAGTACTTC. Its protein product is CASSLAQEREEFDEQYF. The J gene is TRBJ2-7, the V gene TRBV7-8; TRBD2 matches 9 bases. Germline V gene lookup returns CDR1 SGHVS and CDR2 FQNEAQ. The CDR3 is 17 residues long. The V gene end was trimmed by 0 bases and the J gene end by 5 bases; junction bases not matched to a gene: 11.

Turning to this clonotype: The conserved phenylalanine or tryptophan is not found at the CDR3 terminus, so this likely reflects a read error. DNA of the CDR3: TGCAGTGCCCGGTCACTAGCGGCGAGCTCCTACGAGCAGTACTCC. Protein sequence: CSARSLAASSYEQYS. V usage is TRBV20-1 and J usage is TRBJ2-7, with TRBD2 matching 8 bases. The CDR3 sequence is 15 residues long. Germline V gene sequence: CDR1 DFQATT, CDR2 SNEGSKA (reference sequence). V lost 6 bases to trimming and J lost 0 bases; unmatched junction nucleotides: 10.

The chain employs TRBV9 and TRBJ2-1; D gene ambiguous. Germline V gene data show CDR1 as SGDLS and CDR2 as YYNGEE. The CDR3 totals 15 residues. The V end was cut by 0 bases, the J end by 7 bases, with 14 bases between. CDR3: CASSVDGAPSNEQFF. DNA of the CDR3: TGTGCCAGCAGCGTAGACGGAGCGCCGTCGAATGAGCAGTTCTTC.

The chain uses TRBV12-3 or TRBV12-4 and TRBJ1-1; D gene ambiguous. Between the trimmed V and J ends, which lost 3 bases and 1 base, there was a span of 6 bases. CDR3 length equals 13 residues. CDR3 nucleotide sequence: TGTGCCAGCAGTTTTTGGTCGAACACTGAAGCTTTCTTT. Residues: CASSFWSNTEAFF.

The gene calls are TRBV2 and TRBJ2-3; the D gene is possibly TRBD2 (6 bases). This CDR3 spans 16 amino acids. Germline V lookup: CDR1 SNHLY, CDR2 FYNNEI. Trimming left V 8 bases short and J 4 bases short, with 22 bases between. CDR3 sequence (DNA): TGTGCCAGCCAAGATTCTAGCGCCGGAGGCCCAGATACGCAGTATTTT. It encodes CASQDSSAGGPDTQYF.

This clonotype was picked up one time. The chain uses TRBV3-1 and TRBJ2-5; no definite D call. V was clipped by 4 bases and J by 2 bases, with 17 bases between them. Germline values: CDR1 LGHDT, CDR2 YNNKEL (reference sequence). The CDR3 is 16 residues long. Written as DNA, the CDR3 is TGTGCCAGCAGCCCCGACGGGTCTTTGCCTCAAGAGACCCAGTACTTC. Its translation: CASSPDGSLPQETQYF.

V usage is TRBV7-9 and J usage is TRBJ1-1, with D hard to call. The V gene's germline CDR1 is SEHNR and CDR2 FQNEAQ (reference sequence). The V end was cut by 5 bases, the J end by 6 bases, with 13 bases between. The length of the CDR3 is 13 residues. CDR3 coding DNA: TGTGCCAGCAGCACTGGTACAGTACCTGAAGCTTTCTTT. Residues: CASSTGTVPEAFF.

The J gene is TRBJ2-3, the V gene TRBV27; 11 bases line up with TRBD2. This CDR3 comprises 16 residues. V gave up 1 base and J gave up 5 bases; unmatched junction bases: 5. Germline CDR1 is MNHEY and CDR2 is SMNVEV (reference sequence). CDR3: CASSLYPGLAGDTQYF. In DNA form, the CDR3 reads TGTGCCAGCAGTTTATACCCCGGACTAGCGGGAGATACGCAGTATTTT.

This clonotype was seen a few times. The chain carries TRBV19 and TRBJ1-1, with D maybe TRBD1 (6 bases). The germline V and J ends were trimmed by 6 bases and 1 base, with 9 bases remaining between them. The germline gives CDR1 LNHDA, CDR2 SQIVND (reference sequence). The CDR3 is 13 amino acids. The CDR3 nucleotides read TGTGCCAGTAGCTCGGGACAGAACACTGAAGCTTTCTTT. Translation: CASSSGQNTEAFF.

This chain links TRBV7-2 with TRBJ2-7; D is possibly TRBD1 or TRBD2 (5 bases each). The CDR3 runs 14 residues. CDR1 SGHTA and CDR2 FQGNSA come from the germline V gene. Trimming removed 2 bases at V and 4 bases at J, with 12 bases between. The CDR3 loop is CASSLPRDRYEQYF. CDR3 bases: TGTGCCAGCAGCTTACCCCGGGACCGGTACGAGCAGTACTTC.

The V and J genes are TRBV28 and TRBJ2-3, with D perhaps matching TRBD1 (7 bases). This CDR3 has 16 residues. The ends were cut back, 5 bases at V and 5 bases at J, with 20 bases in the middle. Germline CDR1 and CDR2: MDHEN and SYDVKM. The DNA for the CDR3 is TGTGCCAGCAGTCGAGGGGGGCAGGGGGGCAGAGATACGCAGTATTTT. The encoded protein is CASSRGGQGGRDTQYF. The full variable domain, its missing parts supplied by reference TRBV28 and TRBJ2-3, is DVKVTQSSRYLVKRTGEKVFLECVQDMDHENMFWYRQDPGLGLRLIYFSYDVKMKEKGDIPEGYSVSREKKERFSLILESASTNQTSMYLCASSRGGQGGRDTQYFGPGTRLTVL.

J is TRBJ1-1 and V is TRBV29-1; no reliable D call. The CDR3 consists of 12 residues. V was pared by 8 bases and J by 1 base, with 11 bases between. The germline CDR1 and CDR2 sequences are SQVTM and ANQGSEA. The CDR3 region has the DNA TGCAGCCCTGTGGGGTCGAACACTGAAGCTTTCTTT. As protein: CSPVGSNTEAFF.

The chain joins TRBV3-1 to TRBJ2-7; no clear D gene. The CDR3 loop spans 12 amino acids. The germline gives CDR1 LGHDT, CDR2 YNNKEL (reference sequence). The V end lost 0 bases, the J end lost 4 bases, and 4 bases lay between the germline ends. This CDR3 is CASSQDWYEQYF. In nucleotides, the CDR3 is TGTGCCAGCAGCCAAGATTGGTACGAGCAGTACTTC.

This clonotype was detected a few times. J is TRBJ2-7 and V is TRBV11-2; perhaps D is TRBD1 or TRBD2 (5 bases each). V lost 3 bases and J lost 2, with 14 bases in between. This CDR3 has 15 residues. Looked up from germline, CDR1 is SGHAT and CDR2 is FQNNGV. CDR3 sequence reads: CASSFGAGSTYEQYF. The CDR3 nucleotides are TGTGCCAGCAGCTTCGGGGCAGGGTCTACCTACGAGCAGTACTTC. The full variable domain, its missing parts supplied by reference TRBV11-2 and TRBJ2-7, is EAGVAQSPRYKIIEKRQSVAFWCNPISGHATLYWYQQILGQGPKLLIQFQNNGVVDDSQLPKDRFSAERLKGVDSTLKIQPAKLEDSAVYLCASSFGAGSTYEQYFGPGTRLTVT.

The chain recombines TRBV12-3 or TRBV12-4 with TRBJ1-2; TRBD1 matches 10 bases. The CDR3 has 17 residues. The V and J ends lost 0 bases and 5 bases, in that order; junction bases with no gene match: 9. CDR3 sequence: CASSLAGGDRGSYGYTF. CDR3 bases: TGTGCCAGCAGTTTAGCAGGGGGGGACAGGGGAAGTTATGGCTACACCTTC.

The CDR3 loop is CATAFTTALNEKLFF. In DNA form, the CDR3 reads TGTGCCACAGCGTTCACGACAGCTCTGAATGAAAAACTGTTTTTT. The rearrangement links TRBV6-5 to TRBJ1-4; TRBD1 is a possible D gene (5 bases). The CDR3 runs to 15 residues. V lost 10 bases and J 5 bases, leaving 20 bases between the germline ends. Germline loops: CDR1 MNHEY, CDR2 SVGAGI.

The rearrangement uses TRBV13 and TRBJ2-7; 10 nucleotides match TRBD1. The CDR3 sequence is 15 residues long. The germline gives CDR1 PRHDT, CDR2 FYEKMQ (reference sequence). V gave up 5 bases and J gave up 4 bases; unmatched junction bases: 8. The CDR3 nucleotides are TGTGCCAGCAGCCATACCGGGACAGGGGTGTACGAGCAGTACTTC. Residues: CASSHTGTGVYEQYF.

The chain joins TRBV7-9 to TRBJ2-7; 7 nucleotides match TRBD1. CDR1 and CDR2 (germline): SEHNR, FQNEAQ (reference sequence). V trimming: 2 bases; J trimming: 1 base; junction bases outside the gene matches: 11. CDR3 length: 17 residues. The CDR3 spells CASSLSAGGLPSYEQYF. In DNA, the CDR3 is TGTGCCAGCAGCTTATCCGCAGGGGGTCTCCCTTCCTACGAGCAGTACTTC.

The chain joins TRBV3-1 to TRBJ2-1, with a tentative D call TRBD1 (5 bases). Germline V gives CDR1 LGHDT, CDR2 YNNKEL (reference sequence). This CDR3 is 15 amino acids long. V dropped 0 bases and J dropped 6 bases, with 12 bases sitting between them. In DNA, the CDR3 is TGTGCCAGCAGCCAAGATTCCCTACAGGTCAATGAGCAGTTCTTC. It is translated as CASSQDSLQVNEQFF.